Below, one T cell receptor beta chain is given with its context. This clone has just a few counts. It lacks a known antigen. No base quality information exists; no much larger clone differs at one position. The data originate from a study of beta chain features in type 1 diabetes (dated by TCRdb to the late 2010s). Background for the entire study: Patients and healthy donors did not differ in mean age, gender distribution, total cell number or subset yield. A total of 100 million to 140 million sorted cells were examined across all samples, and the number of cells per subset was strongly correlated with RNA yield. The study compared TCRB repertoires of sorted circulating CD4+ T cell subsets between recently diagnosed type 1 diabetes patients and matched healthy donors. Regulatory and stem cell-like memory subsets were isolated from only 8 patients and about 8 healthy donors, whereas naive and central memory subsets came from all 30 or so donors.

Findings and caveats that apply to the study as a whole: Shorter templates might have been favored by PCR, but patient and control samples were amplified and corrected together, so both groups would have been affected equally by any skew. Fewer insertions and more nucleotide deletions at VDJ recombination sites were observed in patients with type 1 diabetes, implying thymic rearrangement abnormalities. Naive, central memory and regulatory TCRB repertoires appeared to be more similar among patients than among healthy donors. Only small numbers of individuals were included in the HLA sub-analyses, which left unresolved whether HLA type had any influence on TCRB rearrangement. A moderate but significant shortening of TCRB CDR3 length was observed in type 1 diabetes patients in all four CD4+ subsets. Sequencing cDNA rather than genomic DNA could over-represent highly expressing activated cells, although activation and CD3 levels did not differ between groups.

Each donor gave one peripheral blood draw, approximately 110 mL on average, collected into heparinised tubes. A BD FACSAria II and a panel including CD45RO, CCR7, CD25, CD127, CD95 and CD27 were used to sort naive, central memory, regulatory and stem cell-like memory CD4+ T cells. A purity above 95% was achieved for all sorted populations. PBMCs were isolated right away by Lymphoprep density gradient centrifugation and were stained directly, without culture. So that batch effects would be minimized, each experiment stained and sorted samples in pairs, pairing one healthy donor with one patient. All of the isolated RNA was reverse transcribed with the High Capacity cDNA Reverse Transcription Kit, so expressed TCRB transcripts were sequenced. Deep immunoSEQ sequencing was performed on naive, central memory and regulatory T cell samples, with an average of about 3.57 million total reads per sample. Sorted cells were lysed in RLT buffer and RNA was extracted with DNase-treated RNeasy Micro or Mini kits, depending on cell number. Each cell subset was processed separately to prevent cross-contamination, with patient and healthy donor samples processed together. TCRB sequences were amplified from cDNA with the immunoSEQ multiplex PCR, producing 87-bp fragments spanning the CDR3 region. Amplicons were sequenced on the Illumina HiSeq platform. The paper's processing steps were these. Synthetic template baselines were used to correct PCR bias computationally, reads within Hamming distance 2 were collapsed, and singletons that could not be merged were discarded. Reads were aligned against IMGT so that V, D and J genes, CDR3 length and insertions or deletions at six rearrangement sites could be assigned. Clonotype counts were normalized to sorted cell number within each subset before computing true diversity and Gini coefficients with the tcR R package. The overlap coefficient, calculated on TCRB nucleotide sequences, was used to measure repertoire sharing. As a proxy for the pre-selection repertoire, out-of-frame TCRB sequences from naive cells were analyzed. TCRdb retrieved this table from immuneACCESS and kept in-frame rearrangements only. Not all clones are present; in checked studies, unresolved V genes account for under half, and no reason is known for the remainder. From that table come the V and J calls and clone size; the DNA was used to work out D and trimming. This sample holds roughly 730,000 clones; over 10% were observed only once. The ten largest account for around 0.022% of the sample.

The sequence came from a man aged 18 to 29 with type 1 diabetes. The sequenced material came from naive CD4+ T cells from blood. The cell subset or site label corresponds to: true naive CD4+ T cells.

The CDR3 amino acid sequence is: CASSPPGHWEGLFF. The DNA is as follows: TGTGCCAGCAGCCCTCCGGGACACTGGGAGGGACTGTTTTTT. The sequence joins TRBV7-2 to TRBJ1-4, with TRBD1 perhaps the D gene, on 6 matching bases. Cut back by 5 bases and 13 bases, the V and J ends lie 20 bases apart. Reading the germline V gene gives CDR1 SGHTA and CDR2 FQGNSA. CDR3 length: 14 amino acids, cysteine to phenylalanine. The DNA shown is the 42-base CDR3, in frame from base 1.